One and the same sample provided the 20 T cell receptor beta chains below, sequenced in a study of blood T cell repertoires in COVID-19. The repertoire was sequenced with immunoSEQ multiplex PCR; TCRdb's copy has only in-frame clones and lacks some. The sample lists about 180,000 clones, about three quarters occurring once. Sequencing used peripheral blood. Every receptor here comes from a woman aged 80 or older with COVID-19, enrolled during active disease.

Here the CDR3 reads CASGLAQGGNYNEQFF. CDR3 nucleotide sequence: TGTGCTAGTGGTTTGGCACAGGGGGGCAACTACAATGAGCAGTTCTTC. This chain links TRBV12-5 with TRBJ2-1; 8 bases are shared with TRBD1. The trim removed 1 base at V and 3 bases at J, leaving 5 bases unmatched. Germline lookup yields CDR1 LGHNT and CDR2 FRNRAP. The CDR3 has 16 amino acids. Supplemented by reference TRBV12-5 and TRBJ2-1, the full variable domain reads DARVTQTPRHKVTEMGQEVTMRCQPILGHNTVFWYRQTMMQGLELLAYFRNRAPLDDSGMPKDRFSAEMPDATLATLKIQPSEPRDSAVYFCASGLAQGGNYNEQFFGPGTRLTVL.

The chain uses TRBV18 and TRBJ2-3; D is perhaps TRBD2 (6 bases). Trimming removed 6 bases from V and 0 bases from J, with 13 bases in between. This CDR3 spans 15 amino acids. Germline V gives CDR1 KGHSH, CDR2 LQKENI. The CDR3 here is CASSPRDSSTDTQYF. The CDR3 coding sequence is TGTGCCAGCTCGCCCCGGGACTCAAGCACAGATACGCAGTATTTT.

This clone has a count of ten or more. V gene TRBV6-6 combines with J gene TRBJ2-7, with 10 bases that match TRBD2. Germline assignment: CDR1 MNHNY and CDR2 SVGAGI (reference sequence). J gave up 4 bases and V 6 bases, and 9 bases lay outside the gene matches. The CDR3 runs 15 residues. The CDR3 protein is CASRRYGTSDYEQYF. CDR3 nucleotides: TGTGCCAGCAGACGGTATGGGACTAGCGATTACGAGCAGTACTTC.

This chain connects TRBV7-6 to TRBJ1-4; maybe TRBD1 (5 bases). The CDR3 consists of 17 residues. The V gene's germline CDR1 is SGHVS and CDR2 FNYEAQ. The germline V and J ends were trimmed by 2 bases and 5 bases, with 18 bases remaining between them. The CDR3 sequence: CASSLTLPGQGNEKLFF. CDR3 in DNA: TGTGCCAGCAGCTTAACCCTGCCAGGGCAGGGCAATGAAAAACTGTTTTTT.

The CDR3 DNA sequence: TGTGCCAGCAGCCAAGGGCGGGTCCAAGCTTTCTTT. Its protein product is CASSQGRVQAFF. V and J are TRBV3-1 (or the pseudogene TRBV3-2) and TRBJ1-1; D ambiguous. Trimming took 1 base from V and 9 from J, leaving 9 bases between them. CDR3 length equals 12 residues. CDR1 is LGHDT, CDR2 YNNKEL, per germline (reference sequence).

In DNA form, the CDR3 reads TGTGCCAGCAGGCTCAGCGGGGGGAGCTCCTACAATGAGCAGTTCTTC. As protein: CASRLSGGSSYNEQFF. The chain couples TRBV2 to TRBJ2-1; 9 bases fit TRBD2. CDR1 is SNHLY, CDR2 FYNNEI, per germline. The CDR3 length is 16 residues. With V trimmed by 6 bases and J by 0 bases, 6 bases remained unmatched.

The V gene is TRBV28, the J gene TRBJ1-5; TRBD1 aligns across 8 bases. After removal of 6 bases from V and 8 bases from J, the junction contained 15 bases not matched to a gene. This CDR3 is 16 amino acids long. Germline CDR1 is MDHEN and CDR2 is SYDVKM. In DNA, the CDR3 is TGTGCCAGCAGCCTCTGGGACAGGACCCAAGCTAAGCCCCAGCATTTT. Its translation is CASSLWDRTQAKPQHF.

This chain connects TRBV25-1 to TRBJ2-6; tentatively, D is TRBD1 (6 bases). Trimming cost V 1 base and J 4 bases, with 8 bases left between them. The CDR3 is 15 amino acids. Germline CDR1 reads MGHDK; CDR2 reads SYGVNS. The CDR3 loop reads CASSEWGPGANVLTF. The CDR3 region has the DNA TGTGCCAGCAGTGAATGGGGGCCCGGGGCCAACGTCCTGACTTTC. Full variable domain (remainder filled in from reference TRBV25-1 and TRBJ2-6): EADIYQTPRYLVIGTGKKITLECSQTMGHDKMYWYQQDPGMELHLIHYSYGVNSTEKGDLSSESTVSRIRTEHFPLTLESARPSHTSQYLCASSEWGPGANVLTFGAGSRLTVL.

The J gene is TRBJ2-3, the V gene TRBV5-1; 15 positions agree with TRBD2. This CDR3 contains 15 residues. The germline V gene has CDR1 SGHRS and CDR2 YFSETQ. The J segment lost 2 bases and the V segment lost 7 bases, leaving 2 bases of the junction unmatched. Here the CDR3 reads CASRTSGRATDTQYF. Here the CDR3 DNA reads TGCGCCAGCCGGACTAGCGGGAGGGCCACAGATACGCAGTATTTT.

The rearrangement links TRBV7-9 to TRBJ2-7, with 7 bases that match TRBD1. Germline loops: CDR1 SEHNR, CDR2 FQNEAQ (reference sequence). CDR3 length equals 15 residues. V shed 4 bases, J shed 4 bases, and the junction held 10 bases outside the gene matches. CDR3 bases: TGTGCCAGCAGCTCCATCGGGACAGACAAATACGAGCAGTACTTC. Amino acids: CASSSIGTDKYEQYF.

The genes are TRBV4-3 and TRBJ1-2, with TRBD1 matching 8 bases. Germline values: CDR1 LGHNA, CDR2 YSLEER. The CDR3 is 17 residues long. Trimming at V came to 0 bases and at J to 3 bases, leaving 9 bases not matched to a gene. CDR3 residues: CASSQDLGTGGHYGYTF. CDR3 nucleotides: TGCGCCAGCAGCCAAGATCTTGGAACAGGGGGGCACTATGGCTACACCTTC.

V and J are TRBV7-2 and TRBJ2-5, with 15 bases aligning to TRBD2. The CDR3 totals 17 residues. With 4 bases clipped from V and 5 bases from J, the junction kept 8 bases outside the gene matches. Germline CDR1 and CDR2: SGHTA and FQGNSA. The CDR3 bases are TGTGCCAGCAGCTCAGGACTAGCGGGGGGGCGAATTGAGACCCAGTACTTC. It translates to CASSSGLAGGRIETQYF.

The chain joins TRBV4-2 to TRBJ1-3; 11 nucleotides match TRBD1. Germline trimming cut 0 bases from V and 7 bases from J; bases unmatched to any gene: 5. Per the germline V gene, CDR1 is LGHNA and CDR2 is YNFKEQ. The CDR3 covers 16 residues. The chain's CDR3 is CASSQDQGTGGNTIYF. Here the CDR3 DNA reads TGTGCCAGCAGCCAAGATCAAGGGACAGGGGGTAACACCATATATTTT.

The sample holds a few counts of this clone. The chain combines TRBV7-9 with TRBJ1-4; the D is unclear. The CDR3 totals 15 residues. The germline CDR1 and CDR2 sequences are SEHNR and FQNEAQ (reference sequence). Trimming took 3 bases from V and 4 from J, leaving 12 bases between them. Here the CDR3 DNA reads TGTGCCAGCAGCTTCTCGGGGTGGAGTAATGAAAAACTGTTTTTT. Protein product: CASSFSGWSNEKLFF.

This chain uses TRBV19 with TRBJ2-1; 7 nucleotides agree with TRBD1. Looked up from germline, CDR1 is LNHDA and CDR2 is SQIVND (reference sequence). This CDR3 is built from 14 residues. V trimming: 6 bases; J trimming: 3 bases; junction bases outside the gene matches: 5. The CDR3 region is CASRRRQGYNEQFF. In DNA form, the CDR3 reads TGTGCCAGTAGGAGACGACAGGGCTACAATGAGCAGTTCTTC.

This clone was recorded a few times. The chain employs TRBV28 and TRBJ2-7; 7 bases line up with TRBD2. CDR1 and CDR2 (germline): MDHEN, SYDVKM. CDR3 length equals 15 residues. V gave up 5 bases and J gave up 3 bases; unmatched junction bases: 10. The CDR3 DNA reads TGTGCCAGCAGTCCTAGGTCTAGCGGATTCTACGAGCAGTACTTC. Translated: CASSPRSSGFYEQYF.

This clone was seen a few times. V is TRBV6-1 and J is TRBJ2-2, with D possibly TRBD1 on 6 matching bases. The CDR3 length is 16 residues. Germline V gene data show CDR1 as MNHNS and CDR2 as SASEGT. V was trimmed by 0 bases and J by 3 bases, leaving 11 bases between them. The CDR3 coding sequence is TGTGCCAGCAGTGAAGCCTCGGACAGATACACCGGGGAGCTGTTTTTT. Translated: CASSEASDRYTGELFF.

The chain employs TRBV12-5 and TRBJ1-5; 7 bases are a match to TRBD1. The V segment lost 6 bases and the J segment 0 bases; nucleotides outside the gene matches: 2. The CDR3 has 14 amino acids. The germline V gene has CDR1 LGHNT and CDR2 FRNRAP. CDR3 DNA sequence: TGTGCTAGTGGCGGGACAGATAGCAATCAGCCCCAGCATTTT. This translates into CASGGTDSNQPQHF.

The chain carries TRBV11-3 and TRBJ1-1, with D hard to call. V dropped 5 bases and J dropped 5 bases, with 12 bases sitting between them. CDR1 is SGHNT, CDR2 YENEEA, per germline. The CDR3 contains 13 residues. Here the CDR3 DNA reads TGTGCCAGCAGCGCCTCGCGGGGTACTGAAGCTTTCTTT. Translated: CASSASRGTEAFF.

J is TRBJ2-7 and V is TRBV10-3; 8 bases agree with TRBD1. CDR3 length: 15 residues. J gave up 2 bases and V 4 bases, and 7 bases lay outside the gene matches. Germline V gene lookup returns CDR1 ENHRY and CDR2 SYGVKD. CDR3 nucleotide sequence: TGTGCCATCAGTGGCGGACAGGGAGGTACCTACGAGCAGTACTTC. It encodes CAISGGQGGTYEQYF.